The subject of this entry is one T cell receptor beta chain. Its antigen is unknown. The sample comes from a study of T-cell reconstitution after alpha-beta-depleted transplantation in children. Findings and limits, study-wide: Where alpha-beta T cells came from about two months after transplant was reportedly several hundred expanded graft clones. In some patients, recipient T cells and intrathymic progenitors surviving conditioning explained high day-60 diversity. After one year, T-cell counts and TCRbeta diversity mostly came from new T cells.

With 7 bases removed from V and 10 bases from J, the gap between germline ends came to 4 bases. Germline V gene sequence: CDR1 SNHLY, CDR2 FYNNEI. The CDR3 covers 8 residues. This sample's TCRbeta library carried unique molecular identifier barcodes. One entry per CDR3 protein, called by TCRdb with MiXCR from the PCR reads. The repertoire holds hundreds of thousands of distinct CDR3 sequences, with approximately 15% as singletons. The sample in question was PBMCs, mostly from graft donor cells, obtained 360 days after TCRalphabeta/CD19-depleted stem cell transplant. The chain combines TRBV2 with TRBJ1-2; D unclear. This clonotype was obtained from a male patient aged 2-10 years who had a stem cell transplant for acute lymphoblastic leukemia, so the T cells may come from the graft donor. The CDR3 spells CASIPYTF. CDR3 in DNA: TGTGCCAGCATTCCCTACACCTTC. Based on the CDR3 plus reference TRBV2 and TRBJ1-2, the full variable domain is EPEVTQTPSHQVTQMGQEVILRCVPISNHLYFYWYRQILGQKVEFLVSFYNNEISEKSEIFDDQFSVERPDGSNFTLKIRSTKLEDSAMYFCASIPYTFGSGTRLTVV.